A few counts support the clone carrying this T cell receptor beta chain. This sample is drawn from a study of T-cell reconstitution after alpha-beta-depleted transplantation in children. Unique molecular identifiers featured in how the TCRbeta library was prepared. Each CDR3 protein is one row after TCRdb ran MiXCR on the PCR reads. The table lists about 410,000 distinct CDR3 sequences, roughly 22% of them singletons. This CDR3 spans 14 amino acids. The germline V gene has CDR1 SGHTA and CDR2 FQGTGA. The germline V and J ends were trimmed by 1 base and 4 bases, with 10 bases remaining between them. The material was PBMCs from the stem cell graft donor, obtained from the stem cell graft. This chain links TRBV7-3 with TRBJ1-1; tentative D call: TRBD1 (5 bases). The clonotype was recovered from a human donor who donated a stem cell graft to a child with acute myeloid leukemia. CDR3 nucleotide sequence: TGTGCCAGCAGCTTAAAAGGGGCCTTCACTGAAGCTTTCTTT. It is translated as CASSLKGAFTEAFF.